This T cell receptor beta chain was captured in a study of T cells expressing NK-cell markers. TCRdb re-called the 5' RACE reads and gives one entry per CDR3 protein, without DNA. This sample's table has about 160,000 distinct CDR3 sequences. Per the germline V gene, CDR1 is SGHVS and CDR2 is FQNEAQ. The CDR3 runs to 15 residues. The sample taken for sequencing was blood T cells: a sorted CD56 or NKG2C T cell subset, CD4+ or CD8+ T cells, or bulk PBMC T cells (not recorded which). This rearrangement joins TRBV7-8 to TRBJ2-2; TCRdb proposes TRBD1, but this gene call is untestable without DNA. This TCR was recovered from a woman aged 18 to 75 in good health. CDR3 amino acids: CASSKGGVNTGELFF.